Below are 24 T cell receptor beta chains sequenced from a single sample in a study of T-cell reconstitution after alpha-beta-depleted transplantation in children. Using unique molecular identifiers, the investigators prepared the TCRbeta library. TCRdb itself ran the PCR reads through MiXCR, one entry per CDR3 protein. Among about 980,000 distinct CDR3 sequences listed, under 30% were seen once. The starting material was PBMCs, mostly from graft donor cells, obtained 360 days after TCRalphabeta/CD19-depleted stem cell transplant. The receptors were gathered from a boy younger than two who had a stem cell transplant for SCID, so the T cells may come from the graft donor.

The chain joins TRBV7-6 to TRBJ2-3; D possibly corresponds to TRBD2 (7 bases). V shed 5 bases and J shed 0 bases, with 15 bases lying between them. The CDR3 has 16 amino acids. Germline CDR1 is SGHVS and CDR2 is FNYEAQ. The CDR3 DNA reads TGTGCCAGCAGCCTTGAGCGGGGACAAAGCACAGATACGCAGTATTTT. Its translation is CASSLERGQSTDTQYF.

V gene TRBV12-3 or TRBV12-4 combines with J gene TRBJ1-3, with 9 bases aligning to TRBD1. The CDR3 is made up of 16 amino acids. The V and J ends lost 7 bases and 4 bases, in that order; junction bases with no gene match: 11. CDR3 bases: TGTGCCAGCACCAGTCCCGGGACAGGGTACGGAAACACCATATATTTT. Its protein is CASTSPGTGYGNTIYF.

This clonotype was recorded a few times. This sequence joins TRBV5-4 and TRBJ2-3, with D perhaps TRBD2 (6 bases). V lost 0 bases and J 4 bases, leaving 15 bases between the germline ends. Per the germline V gene, CDR1 is SGHNT and CDR2 is YYREEE (reference sequence). CDR3 size: 16 residues. This chain's CDR3 is CASSLDLGGKSDTQYF. CDR3 nucleotides: TGTGCCAGCAGCTTGGATTTGGGCGGGAAGTCAGATACGCAGTATTTT.

V and J are TRBV4-2 and TRBJ2-1, with TRBD1 as a possible D gene (5 bases). The CDR3 runs 16 residues. V was clipped by 0 bases and J by 8 bases, with 17 bases between them. CDR1 is LGHNA, CDR2 YNFKEQ, per germline. Here the CDR3 DNA reads TGTGCCAGCAGCCAAGAAAGTCGGTGGCAGGGCCATGAGCAGTTCTTC. Residues: CASSQESRWQGHEQFF.

The chain recombines TRBV4-2 with TRBJ2-7; 11 bases align to TRBD2. The CDR3 runs 15 residues. CDR1 is LGHNA and CDR2 is YNFKEQ in the germline V gene. The ends lost 0 bases at V and 4 bases at J; junction bases unmatched: 2. CDR3 nucleotide sequence: TGTGCCAGCAGCCAAGAACTAGCGGGGGATTACGAGCAGTACTTC. Translating it yields CASSQELAGDYEQYF.

The chain employs TRBV7-2 and TRBJ1-4; D may be TRBD1 (6 bases). V lost 3 bases and J 7 bases, leaving 15 bases between the germline ends. Germline V gene data show CDR1 as SGHTA and CDR2 as FQGNSA. CDR3 length equals 15 residues. CDR3 in amino acids: CASSFGGPLSEKLFF. CDR3 in DNA: TGTGCCAGCAGCTTTGGGGGGCCCTTGAGTGAAAAACTGTTTTTT.

J is TRBJ1-5 and V is TRBV3-1; TRBD1 agrees at 10 bases. Germline CDR1 is LGHDT and CDR2 is YNNKEL (reference sequence). Trimming took 5 bases from V and 5 from J; bases not matched to a gene: 6. The CDR3 extends over 15 amino acids. The CDR3 DNA follows: TGTGCCAGCAGCAGGGACAGGGGAGACGATCAGCCCCAGCATTTT. Encoded protein: CASSRDRGDDQPQHF. The whole variable domain, filled in from reference TRBV3-1 and TRBJ1-5, reads DTAVSQTPKYLVTQMGNDKSIKCEQNLGHDTMYWYKQDSKKFLKIMFSYNNKELIINETVPNRFSPKSPDKAHLNLHINSLELGDSAVYFCASSRDRGDDQPQHFGDGTRLSIL.

The chain is built from TRBV7-9 and TRBJ2-1; 8 bases line up with TRBD1. With V trimmed by 8 bases and J by 15 bases, 27 bases remained unmatched. The CDR3 totals 17 residues. Germline CDR1 and CDR2: SEHNR and FQNEAQ (reference sequence). CDR3 bases: TGTGCCAGCCCCTATGCCCGAGACAGGGGTGCATACCCCCTTCTGTTCTTC. It is translated as CASPYARDRGAYPLLFF.

This chain joins TRBV2 and TRBJ1-2; 8 bases align to TRBD1. Looked up from germline, CDR1 is SNHLY and CDR2 is FYNNEI. Trimming took 3 bases from V and 4 from J; bases not matched to a gene: 7. CDR3 length: 15 amino acids. CDR3 protein: CASSDLTGESYGYTF. CDR3 DNA sequence: TGTGCCAGCAGTGACCTGACAGGGGAATCCTATGGCTACACCTTC.

The chain is built from TRBV21-1 and TRBJ2-3; TRBD2, as called in the table, went unchecked against the DNA. TRBV21-1 is a documented pseudogene. This CDR3 spans 20 amino acids. CDR3 protein: CASSNPHSSGGAGSTDTQYF. CDR3 sequence (DNA): TGTGCCAGCAGCAACCCCCACTCTAGCGGGGGGGCCGGAAGCACAGATACGCAGTATTTT.

This clonotype was counted a few times. The chain recombines TRBV9 with TRBJ2-3, with a weak D call TRBD1 (5 bases). This CDR3 comprises 15 residues. The germline CDR1 and CDR2 sequences are SGDLS and YYNGEE. Trimming took 4 bases from V and 2 from J, leaving 14 bases between them. The CDR3 DNA is TGTGCCAGCAGCATCCGACAGATTGTCACAGATACGCAGTATTTT. Translated, it gives CASSIRQIVTDTQYF.

This clonotype was found many times. The chain combines TRBV6-5 with TRBJ1-1, with D possibly being TRBD1 (6 bases). This CDR3 region has 15 residues. The germline V and J ends were trimmed by 2 bases and 0 bases, with 10 bases remaining between them. CDR1 is MNHEY, CDR2 SVGAGI, per germline. The CDR3 DNA sequence: TGTGCCAGCAGTTACGACAGGACCTTGAACACTGAAGCTTTCTTT. Its translation: CASSYDRTLNTEAFF.

This clonotype came up a few times. The chain employs TRBV19 and TRBJ2-3; no definite D call. V lost 5 bases, J lost 0 bases, and 12 bases lay in between. CDR3 size: 15 residues. CDR1 and CDR2 (germline): LNHDA, SQIVND (reference sequence). The DNA for the CDR3 is TGTGCCAGTAGTTTCGCGGTCCTTAGCACAGATACGCAGTATTTT. This encodes CASSFAVLSTDTQYF.

V usage is TRBV7-3 and J usage is TRBJ2-3; D not certain. Germline CDR1 SGHTA, CDR2 FQGTGA. With 4 bases removed from V and 3 bases from J, the gap between germline ends came to 14 bases. This CDR3 has 15 amino acids. The CDR3 loop is CASSSPDLGTDTQYF. The CDR3 DNA follows: TGTGCCAGCAGCTCACCCGACTTGGGAACAGATACGCAGTATTTT.

Here the CDR3 reads CASSPTGATTEAFF. As DNA, the CDR3 is TGTGCCAGCAGCCCTACAGGGGCGACCACTGAAGCTTTCTTT. The chain has TRBV12-3 or TRBV12-4 and TRBJ1-1; TRBD1 agrees at 7 bases. This CDR3 region has 14 residues. Unmatched junction bases numbered 8, after V lost 6 bases and J lost 4 bases.

This clonotype was observed a handful of times. The gene calls are TRBV4-2 and TRBJ2-2; no definite D call. The CDR3 loop spans 17 amino acids. V gave up 0 bases and J gave up 8 bases, with 19 bases separating them. From germline, CDR1 is LGHNA and CDR2 YNFKEQ. CDR3: CASSQDALRGRSGELFF. CDR3 coding DNA: TGTGCCAGCAGCCAAGATGCGTTGCGAGGCAGGTCTGGGGAGCTGTTTTTT.

The chain is built from TRBV15 and TRBJ2-3; no clear D gene. In germline, CDR1 is LNHNV, CDR2 YYDKDF (reference sequence). This CDR3 is 15 amino acids long. V was shortened by 1 base and J by 2 bases, with 10 bases between the two germline ends. The CDR3 protein is CATSRVFPHTDTQYF. The CDR3, as DNA: TGTGCCACCAGCAGAGTCTTTCCCCACACAGATACGCAGTATTTT.

The CDR3 bases are TGTGCCAGCAGCTTAGTACTAGCGGGGGGGATAGGGAATGAGCAGTTCTTC. Translated: CASSLVLAGGIGNEQFF. This chain connects TRBV7-8 to TRBJ2-1; 13 positions agree with TRBD2. Germline trimming cut 1 base from V and 7 bases from J; bases unmatched to any gene: 7. The CDR3 consists of 17 residues. The germline CDR1 and CDR2 sequences are SGHVS and FQNEAQ.

The V call is TRBV7-2, the J call TRBJ1-1, with D possibly matching TRBD1 (6 bases). The V and J ends lost 5 bases and 4 bases respectively, with 14 bases between them. CDR3 size: 14 residues. The germline V gene has CDR1 SGHTA and CDR2 FQGNSA. The CDR3 DNA reads TGTGCCAGCAGCGCGAGACAGGTCTCCACTGAAGCTTTCTTT. It encodes CASSARQVSTEAFF.

The chain recombines TRBV28 with TRBJ2-5; D unclear. The length of the CDR3 is 14 residues. CDR1 MDHEN and CDR2 SYDVKM come from the germline V gene. V shed 4 bases and J shed 5 bases, with 14 bases lying between them. CDR3 DNA: TGTGCCAGCAGTTCGCTACCTGCCGGGGAGACCCAGTACTTC. Its protein product is CASSSLPAGETQYF.

In its sample, this clonotype was seen a few times. The CDR3 spells CSARTGTRPYEQYF. The CDR3 DNA follows: TGCAGTGCTAGAACCGGGACAAGACCCTACGAGCAGTACTTC. The chain is built from TRBV20-1 and TRBJ2-7, with D perhaps matching TRBD1 (6 bases). The CDR3 is 14 residues long. Germline V CDR1 and CDR2: DFQATT, SNEGSKA (reference sequence). V lost 2 bases, J lost 2 bases, and 13 bases lay in between.

This clonotype was observed a handful of times. The chain has TRBV7-7 and TRBJ1-5; 7 bases fit TRBD1. CDR3 size: 16 residues. The V segment lost 5 bases and the J segment 3 bases; nucleotides outside the gene matches: 10. CDR1 is SSHAT and CDR2 is FNYEAQ in the germline V gene (reference sequence). In nucleotides, the CDR3 is TGTGCCAGCAGCGTGGTAGGGACAGCCGACAATCAGCCCCAGCATTTT. Its protein is CASSVVGTADNQPQHF.

This clonotype was counted only a few times. The chain has TRBV4-1 and TRBJ2-1; perhaps TRBD1 as D (5 bases). This CDR3 spans 14 amino acids. Germline V lookup: CDR1 MGHRA, CDR2 YSYEKL. V lost 4 bases, J lost 9 bases, and 16 bases lay in between. CDR3 sequence (DNA): TGCGCCAGCAGCCGACCCTCGGACATTTCTGAGCAGTTCTTC. It is translated as CASSRPSDISEQFF.

The V call is TRBV9, the J call TRBJ2-1, with a possible D match to TRBD1 (6 bases). The CDR3 extends over 14 amino acids. Between the trimmed V and J ends, which lost 2 bases and 5 bases, there was a span of 11 bases. Per the germline V gene, CDR1 is SGDLS and CDR2 is YYNGEE. The CDR3 coding sequence is TGTGCCAGCAGCGTTCAAGGGGGACACAATGAGCAGTTCTTC. Amino acid sequence: CASSVQGGHNEQFF.